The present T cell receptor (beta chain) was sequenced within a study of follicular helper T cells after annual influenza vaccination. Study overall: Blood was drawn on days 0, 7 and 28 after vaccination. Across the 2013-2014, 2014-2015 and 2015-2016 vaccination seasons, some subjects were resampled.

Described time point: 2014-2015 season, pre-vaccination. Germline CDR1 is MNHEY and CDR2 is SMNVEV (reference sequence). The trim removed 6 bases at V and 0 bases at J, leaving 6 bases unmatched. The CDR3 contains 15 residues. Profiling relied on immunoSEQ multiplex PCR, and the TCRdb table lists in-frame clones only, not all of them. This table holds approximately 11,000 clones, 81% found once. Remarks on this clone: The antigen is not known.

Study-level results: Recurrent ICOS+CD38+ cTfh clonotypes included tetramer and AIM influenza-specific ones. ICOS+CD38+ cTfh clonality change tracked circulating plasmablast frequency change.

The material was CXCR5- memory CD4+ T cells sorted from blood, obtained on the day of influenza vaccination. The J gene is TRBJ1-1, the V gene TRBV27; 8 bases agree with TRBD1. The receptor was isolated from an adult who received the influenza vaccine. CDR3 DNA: TGTGCCAGCAGGGCAGGGGGCTCCTTGAACACTGAAGCTTTCTTT. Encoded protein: CASRAGGSLNTEAFF.